One sample yielded the 26 T cell receptor beta chains listed below, sequenced in a study of shared clonotypes between healthy human individuals. The method was immunoSEQ multiplex PCR; TCRdb's version includes in-frame clones alone and lacks a portion of them. The sample lists some 580,000 clones, about 96% occurring once. Sequenced material: naive CD4+ T cells sorted from blood. Subset indicated: CD45RA+ positively selected. The receptors stem from a woman in her 30s in good health.

CDR3 amino acids: CASSQGLGTSGVNEQFF. CDR3 sequence (DNA): TGTGCCAGCAGCCAAGGTCTCGGGACTAGCGGGGTAAATGAGCAGTTCTTC. The genes are TRBV14 and TRBJ2-1, with 13 nucleotides matching TRBD2. This CDR3 has 17 residues. V lost 1 base and J lost 7; bases outside the gene matches: 7. Germline lookup yields CDR1 SGHDN and CDR2 FVKESK.

This rearrangement joins TRBV11-3 to TRBJ2-7; D not resolved. V dropped 1 base and J dropped 5 bases, with 12 bases sitting between them. The germline V gene has CDR1 SGHNT and CDR2 YENEEA. CDR3 length: 14 residues. CDR3 coding DNA: TGTGCCAGCAGCTTAGGGAGAGAGAGCCACGAGCAGTACTTC. Translation gives CASSLGRESHEQYF.

The chain links TRBV7-9 to TRBJ2-1; 10 bases are shared with TRBD2. The CDR3 loop spans 15 amino acids. Germline V gives CDR1 SEHNR, CDR2 FQNEAQ (reference sequence). Unmatched junction bases numbered 6, after V lost 5 bases and J lost 5 bases. The CDR3 sequence: CASSLGLAVNNEQFF. In nucleotides, the CDR3 is TGTGCCAGCAGCCTCGGACTAGCGGTAAACAATGAGCAGTTCTTC. Using reference TRBV7-9 and TRBJ2-1 for the parts outside the CDR3, the full variable domain is DTGVSQNPRHKITKRGQNVTFRCDPISEHNRLYWYRQTLGQGPEFLTYFQNEAQLEKSRLLSDRFSAERPKGSFSTLEIQRTEQGDSAMYLCASSLGLAVNNEQFFGPGTRLTVL.

Worth noting for this clone: Other nucleotide sequences from this sample produce the same CDR3. The V gene is TRBV7-9, the J gene TRBJ2-1, with a weak D call TRBD2 (5 bases). Germline CDR1 SEHNR, CDR2 FQNEAQ (reference sequence). CDR3 length equals 15 residues. V lost 0 bases and J 0 bases, leaving 6 bases between the germline ends. CDR3 sequence (DNA): TGTGCCAGCAGCTTAGCGGGGAGCTCCTACAATGAGCAGTTCTTC. Encoded protein: CASSLAGSSYNEQFF.

V is TRBV6-5 and J is TRBJ2-5; D is unclear. CDR1 and CDR2 from the germline V gene are MNHEY and SVGAGI. The CDR3 covers 12 residues. V was clipped by 6 bases and J by 1 base, with 6 bases between them. The CDR3 here is CASRPGQETQYF. The CDR3 DNA follows: TGTGCCAGCAGGCCAGGCCAAGAGACCCAGTACTTC.

The chain joins TRBV12-5 to TRBJ2-7, with TRBD1 matching over 9 bases. Trimming at V came to 2 bases and at J to 0 bases, leaving 5 bases not matched to a gene. The CDR3 has 16 residues. Germline V gene lookup returns CDR1 LGHNT and CDR2 FRNRAP. The CDR3 loop is CASGLPQGAISYEQYF. The CDR3 DNA reads as TGTGCTAGTGGTTTGCCACAGGGGGCCATCTCCTACGAGCAGTACTTC.

The chain is built from TRBV11-2 and TRBJ2-2; 7 bases line up with TRBD1. This CDR3 has 13 amino acids. Germline V gives CDR1 SGHAT, CDR2 FQNNGV. The ends lost 3 bases at V and 6 bases at J; junction bases unmatched: 1. DNA of the CDR3: TGTGCCAGCAGCTTGACAGGGTCCGGGGAGCTGTTTTTT. It specifies CASSLTGSGELFF.

This clone appeared a single time. This chain connects TRBV5-1 to TRBJ2-1; the match to TRBD2 covers 9 bases. CDR1 is SGHRS and CDR2 is YFSETQ in the germline V gene. The CDR3 is 17 amino acids. The V segment lost 2 bases and the J segment 8 bases; nucleotides outside the gene matches: 14. CDR3 DNA: TGCGCCAGCAGCTTTTTGGAATCTAGCGGGATTCCCCATGAGCAGTTCTTC. It codes for CASSFLESSGIPHEQFF.

The V call is TRBV6-5, the J call TRBJ2-3; D gene uncertain. The CDR3 has 14 amino acids. The V gene's germline CDR1 is MNHEY and CDR2 SVGAGI. Trimming shortened V by 1 base and J by 0 bases, and 5 bases separated the two germline ends. CDR3 bases: TGTGCCAGCAGTTACTTGGTCAGCACAGATACGCAGTATTTT. This encodes CASSYLVSTDTQYF.

The chain carries TRBV2 and TRBJ2-3; 14 bases align to TRBD2. The ends lost 3 bases at V and 2 bases at J; junction bases unmatched: 7. CDR1 and CDR2 from the germline V gene are SNHLY and FYNNEI. This CDR3 is built from 18 residues. The CDR3 DNA sequence: TGTGCCAGCAGTGATGGGGGACTAGCGGGGGCCCTCACAGATACGCAGTATTTT. Translating gives CASSDGGLAGALTDTQYF.

The count of this clone is one. This chain joins TRBV27 and TRBJ1-2; D uncertain. V was trimmed by 1 base and J by 2 bases, leaving 14 bases between them. CDR1 is MNHEY, CDR2 SMNVEV, per germline (reference sequence). The CDR3 is 16 amino acids. CDR3 DNA sequence: TGTGCCAGCAGTTTATTACAAGGAAAGGGAAACTATGGCTACACCTTC. Translation: CASSLLQGKGNYGYTF.

The CDR3 region is CASSVAPGYGYTF. CDR3 bases: TGTGCCAGCAGCGTAGCGCCGGGCTATGGCTACACCTTC. V usage is TRBV9 and J usage is TRBJ1-2, with D hard to call. Germline V CDR1 and CDR2: SGDLS, YYNGEE. The germline V and J ends were trimmed by 0 bases and 4 bases, with 7 bases remaining between them. This CDR3 has 13 residues.

The V call is TRBV5-1, the J call TRBJ2-5, with TRBD2 as a possible D gene (6 bases). This CDR3 is 14 amino acids long. Trimming shortened V by 4 bases and J by 5 bases, and 15 bases separated the two germline ends. Germline V gives CDR1 SGHRS, CDR2 YFSETQ. The CDR3 is CASSGGRYWETQYF. The CDR3 DNA reads as TGCGCCAGCAGCGGAGGGAGGTACTGGGAGACCCAGTACTTC. Using reference TRBV5-1 and TRBJ2-5 for the parts outside the CDR3, the full variable domain is KAGVTQTPRYLIKTRGQQVTLSCSPISGHRSVSWYQQTPGQGLQFLFEYFSETQRNKGNFPGRFSGRQFSNSRSEMNVSTLELGDSALYLCASSGGRYWETQYFGPGTRLLVL.

J is TRBJ1-5 and V is TRBV19; no firm D call. With 5 bases removed from V and 1 base from J, the gap between germline ends came to 15 bases. Looked up from germline, CDR1 is LNHDA and CDR2 is SQIVND (reference sequence). The CDR3 has 16 amino acids. Written as DNA, the CDR3 is TGTGCCAGTAGTGCTGGACCTCCGAGGAGCAATCAGCCCCAGCATTTT. It encodes CASSAGPPRSNQPQHF.

The chain employs TRBV18 and TRBJ2-7, with 14 bases aligning to TRBD2. The germline gives CDR1 KGHSH, CDR2 LQKENI. V lost 3 bases to trimming and J lost 5 bases; unmatched junction nucleotides: 12. This CDR3 spans 18 amino acids. The CDR3 loop is CASSPLVVGLAGANEQYF. In DNA form, the CDR3 reads TGTGCCAGCTCACCCCTGGTTGTGGGACTAGCGGGAGCTAACGAGCAGTACTTC.

The CDR3 is CASSPSPLTRHTGELFF. The CDR3 region has the DNA TGTGCCAGTAGTCCCAGCCCCCTAACTAGGCACACCGGGGAGCTGTTTTTT. The J gene is TRBJ2-2, the V gene TRBV19, with D tentatively TRBD2 (5 bases). CDR1 and CDR2 (germline): LNHDA, SQIVND (reference sequence). Trimming shortened V by 5 bases and J by 3 bases, and 19 bases separated the two germline ends. The CDR3 totals 17 residues.

V is TRBV7-2 and J is TRBJ2-3; D call uncertain. CDR3 size: 15 residues. Germline values: CDR1 SGHTA, CDR2 FQGNSA. With 3 bases removed from V and 2 bases from J, the gap between germline ends came to 12 bases. The CDR3 DNA reads TGTGCCAGCAGCTTGTGGCGAAGAACCACAGATACGCAGTATTTT. Amino acids: CASSLWRRTTDTQYF.

The chain is built from TRBV27 and TRBJ2-7, with 7 bases fitting TRBD2. There are 15 residues in the CDR3. Germline CDR1 and CDR2: MNHEY and SMNVEV (reference sequence). J gave up 4 bases and V 0 bases, and 6 bases lay outside the gene matches. The CDR3 nucleotides read TGTGCCAGCAGTTTATCGGGAGGGTTCCGGTACGAGCAGTACTTC. It yields the protein CASSLSGGFRYEQYF.

The rearrangement links TRBV7-6 to TRBJ1-3; 9 nucleotides match TRBD1. J lost 8 bases, V lost 5 bases, and 16 bases had no gene match. Germline loops: CDR1 SGHVS, CDR2 FNYEAQ. This CDR3 is built from 17 residues. CDR3 protein: CASSQTPGQGISDTIYF. CDR3 bases: TGTGCCAGCAGCCAAACTCCGGGACAGGGAATAAGCGACACCATATATTTT.

The chain recombines TRBV28 with TRBJ1-4, with 9 bases aligning to TRBD1. The CDR3 runs 15 residues. The J segment lost 6 bases and the V segment lost 6 bases, leaving 8 bases of the junction unmatched. CDR1 and CDR2 (germline): MDHEN, SYDVKM. For the CDR3, the DNA is TGTGCCAGCAGACCCCCGGGACAGGGTTATGAAAAACTGTTTTTT. Its protein is CASRPPGQGYEKLFF.

A remark on this clone: Other DNA sequences of this sample code for an identical CDR3. V gene TRBV28 combines with J gene TRBJ1-5; D might be TRBD1 (5 bases). The CDR3 covers 14 residues. Germline V CDR1 and CDR2: MDHEN, SYDVKM. V lost 3 bases to trimming and J lost 0 bases, with 6 bases between them. The CDR3 bases are TGTGCCAGCAGTTTTGGGGGTAGCAATCAGCCCCAGCATTTT. Its protein is CASSFGGSNQPQHF.

The V gene is TRBV5-4, the J gene TRBJ2-5, with D tentatively TRBD2 (6 bases). The CDR3 runs 13 residues. Germline CDR1 SGHNT, CDR2 YYREEE (reference sequence). V gave up 0 bases and J gave up 3 bases, with 6 bases separating them. The CDR3 sequence: CASSLVAEETQYF. CDR3 DNA sequence: TGTGCCAGCAGCTTGGTAGCGGAAGAGACCCAGTACTTC. The full variable domain, with the rest looked up from reference TRBV5-4 and TRBJ2-5, is ETGVTQSPTHLIKTRGQQVTLRCSSQSGHNTVSWYQQALGQGPQFIFQYYREEENGRGNFPPRFSGLQFPNYSSELNVNALELDDSALYLCASSLVAEETQYFGPGTRLLVL.

This chain joins TRBV19 and TRBJ1-5, with D maybe TRBD1 (5 bases). V lost 7 bases and J lost 4, with 11 bases in between. The CDR3 extends over 13 amino acids. The germline gives CDR1 LNHDA, CDR2 SQIVND (reference sequence). The CDR3 DNA is TGTGCCAGTAAAAGTGGGGGTAATCAGCCCCAGCATTTT. Translated: CASKSGGNQPQHF.

This chain joins TRBV27 and TRBJ1-5; maybe TRBD1 (6 bases). Germline values: CDR1 MNHEY, CDR2 SMNVEV (reference sequence). The V end lost 5 bases, the J end lost 3 bases, and 17 bases lay between the germline ends. The CDR3 is 16 residues long. In nucleotides, the CDR3 is TGTGCCAGCAGTCCCCTAGGACAGTCATACAATCAGCCCCAGCATTTT. Amino acids: CASSPLGQSYNQPQHF.

J is TRBJ1-1 and V is TRBV5-4; D is unresolved. This CDR3 has 13 amino acids. The germline CDR1 and CDR2 sequences are SGHNT and YYREEE (reference sequence). Trimming removed 0 bases from V and 8 bases from J, with 11 bases in between. DNA of the CDR3: TGTGCCAGCAGCTTGGGGGCAACCGGGGAAGCTTTCTTT. This encodes CASSLGATGEAFF. Looking up the rest from reference TRBV5-4 and TRBJ1-1 gives the full variable domain: ETGVTQSPTHLIKTRGQQVTLRCSSQSGHNTVSWYQQALGQGPQFIFQYYREEENGRGNFPPRFSGLQFPNYSSELNVNALELDDSALYLCASSLGATGEAFFGQGTRLTVV.

Only one count was recorded for this clone. The rearrangement joins TRBV6-5 to TRBJ2-1; D gene unclear. V was trimmed by 2 bases and J by 1 base, leaving 6 bases between them. CDR1 is MNHEY, CDR2 SVGAGI, per germline. CDR3 length equals 14 residues. The CDR3: CASSYDKSYNEQFF. CDR3 in DNA: TGTGCCAGCAGTTACGACAAATCCTACAATGAGCAGTTCTTC.